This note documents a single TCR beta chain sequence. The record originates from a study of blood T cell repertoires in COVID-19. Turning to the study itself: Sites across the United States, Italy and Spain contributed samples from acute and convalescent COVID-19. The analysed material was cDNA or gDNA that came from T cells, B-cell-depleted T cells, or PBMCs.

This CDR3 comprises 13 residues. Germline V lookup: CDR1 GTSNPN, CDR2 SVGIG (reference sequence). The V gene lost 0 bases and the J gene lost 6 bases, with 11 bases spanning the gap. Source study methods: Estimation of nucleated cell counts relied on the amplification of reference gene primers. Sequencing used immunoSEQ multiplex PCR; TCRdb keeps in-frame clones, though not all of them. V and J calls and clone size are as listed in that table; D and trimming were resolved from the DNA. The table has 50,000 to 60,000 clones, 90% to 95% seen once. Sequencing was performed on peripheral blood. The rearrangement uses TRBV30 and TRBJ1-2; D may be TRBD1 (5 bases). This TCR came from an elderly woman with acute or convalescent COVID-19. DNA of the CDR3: TGTGCCTGGAGTGTCCTGACAGAGGATGGCTACACCTTC. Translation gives CAWSVLTEDGYTF.